The 7 T cell receptor beta chains below all came from one sample that was sequenced in a study of T cell responses to AZD1222 COVID-19 vaccine. This table comes from immunoSEQ multiplex PCR, and its TCRdb copy is limited to in-frame clones, with some not included. The data contain approximately 89,000 clones, roughly nine tenths of them singletons. The sequencing used peripheral blood, collected 28 days after the second AZD1222 dose. These TCRs come from an adult who received the AZD1222 COVID-19 vaccine.

This chain connects TRBV2 to TRBJ2-3; 11 bases map to TRBD2. V lost 4 bases, J lost 5 bases, and 2 bases stayed unmatched. This CDR3 has 14 amino acids. The V gene's germline CDR1 is SNHLY and CDR2 FYNNEI. CDR3 DNA: TGTGCCAGCAGTGTGACTAGCGGGGTAGATACGCAGTATTTT. Translated, it gives CASSVTSGVDTQYF.

V usage is TRBV15 and J usage is TRBJ2-5, with D unclear. This CDR3 has 13 residues. The V and J ends lost 1 base and 1 base respectively, with 4 bases between them. Per the germline V gene, CDR1 is LNHNV and CDR2 is YYDKDF (reference sequence). The DNA for the CDR3 is TGTGCCACCAGCAGAGCCTTCCAAGAGACCCAGTACTTC. Its translation: CATSRAFQETQYF.

The chain carries TRBV5-1 and TRBJ1-2, with D uncertain. CDR1 and CDR2 (germline): SGHRS, YFSETQ. The V gene lost 1 base and the J gene lost 2 bases, with 9 bases spanning the gap. The CDR3 is made up of 14 amino acids. The CDR3, as DNA: TGCGCCAGCAGCTTGCTGGTAGACAACTATGGCTACACCTTC. This translates into CASSLLVDNYGYTF.

This chain joins TRBV5-4 and TRBJ1-2; the match to TRBD1 covers 11 bases. This CDR3 region has 16 residues. CDR1 SGHNT and CDR2 YYREEE come from the germline V gene (reference sequence). The V and J ends lost 4 bases and 4 bases, in that order; junction bases with no gene match: 9. In DNA, the CDR3 is TGTGCCAGCAGCACCTCCACGGACAGGGGGCTCTATGGCTACACCTTC. Its translation is CASSTSTDRGLYGYTF.

This clone was counted a few times. V usage is TRBV28 and J usage is TRBJ2-3, with D unclear. Germline CDR1 and CDR2: MDHEN and SYDVKM. Deletions cut 10 bases from V and 7 bases from J, with 15 bases between. This CDR3 has 12 amino acids. DNA of the CDR3: TGTGCCACGAGCCAAACAGCATATACGCAGTATTTT. Translated, it gives CATSQTAYTQYF.

In its sample, this clone was seen once. The chain is built from TRBV3-1 (or the pseudogene TRBV3-2) and TRBJ1-5; D gene uncertain. Between the trimmed V and J ends, which lost 0 bases and 3 bases, there was a span of 12 bases. The CDR3 totals 16 residues. Germline V gene lookup returns CDR1 LGHDT and CDR2 YNNKEL (reference sequence). CDR3 sequence reads: CASSQDGPGFNQPQHF. In nucleotides, the CDR3 is TGTGCCAGCAGCCAAGATGGACCGGGATTCAATCAGCCCCAGCATTTT.

The chain combines TRBV6-5 with TRBJ1-6, with a weak D call TRBD1 (6 bases). The V and J ends lost 2 bases and 9 bases respectively, with 11 bases between them. The CDR3 covers 14 residues. Germline V gene data show CDR1 as MNHEY and CDR2 as SVGAGI. CDR3 DNA sequence: TGTGCCAGCAGTTACGGGGGGGGCGCTTCACCCCTCCACTTT. Residues: CASSYGGGASPLHF.